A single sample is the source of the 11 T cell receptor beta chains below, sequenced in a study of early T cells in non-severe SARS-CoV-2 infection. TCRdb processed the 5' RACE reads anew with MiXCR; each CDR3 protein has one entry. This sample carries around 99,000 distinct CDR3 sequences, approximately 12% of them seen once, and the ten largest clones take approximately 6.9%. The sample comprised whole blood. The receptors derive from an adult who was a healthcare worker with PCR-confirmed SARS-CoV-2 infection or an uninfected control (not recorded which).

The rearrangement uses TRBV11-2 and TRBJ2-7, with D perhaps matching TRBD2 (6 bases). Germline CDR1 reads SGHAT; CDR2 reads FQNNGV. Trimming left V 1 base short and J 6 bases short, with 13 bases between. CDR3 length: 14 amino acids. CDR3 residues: CASSLVAGSLEQYF. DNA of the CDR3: TGTGCCAGCAGCTTAGTAGCCGGGAGTCTCGAGCAGTACTTC.

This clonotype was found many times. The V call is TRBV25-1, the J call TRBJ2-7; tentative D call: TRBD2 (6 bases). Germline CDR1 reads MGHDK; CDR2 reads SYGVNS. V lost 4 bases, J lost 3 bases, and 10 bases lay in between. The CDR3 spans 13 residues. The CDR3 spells CASSGDLSYEQYF. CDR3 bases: TGTGCCAGCAGTGGGGACTTGAGCTACGAGCAGTACTTC.

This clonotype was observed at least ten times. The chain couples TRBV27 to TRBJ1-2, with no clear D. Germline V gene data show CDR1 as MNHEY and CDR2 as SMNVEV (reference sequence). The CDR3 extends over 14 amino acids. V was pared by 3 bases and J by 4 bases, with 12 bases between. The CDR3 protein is CASSFSRSGYGYTF. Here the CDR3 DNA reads TGTGCCAGCAGTTTCTCCAGGTCGGGCTATGGCTACACCTTC.

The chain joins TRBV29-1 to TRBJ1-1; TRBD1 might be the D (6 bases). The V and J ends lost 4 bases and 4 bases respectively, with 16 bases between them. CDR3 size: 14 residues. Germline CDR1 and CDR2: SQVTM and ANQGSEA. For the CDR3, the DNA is TGCAGCGTTGCGAGTGGGAAGGGGGGCACTGAAGCTTTCTTT. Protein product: CSVASGKGGTEAFF.

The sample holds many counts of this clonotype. CDR3 sequence: CSARDGAGVNTDTQYF. Written as DNA, the CDR3 is TGCAGTGCTAGAGATGGGGCAGGGGTAAACACAGATACGCAGTATTTT. The chain recombines TRBV20-1 with TRBJ2-3, with D tentatively TRBD1 (6 bases). V lost 0 bases and J 2 bases, leaving 15 bases between the germline ends. Germline V gene sequence: CDR1 DFQATT, CDR2 SNEGSKA (reference sequence). The CDR3 extends over 16 amino acids.

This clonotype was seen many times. CDR3 loop: CASSFPDSYLEELFF. CDR3 nucleotides: TGTGCCAGCAGCTTCCCGGACAGCTATCTTGAGGAGCTGTTTTTT. V usage is TRBV5-6 and J usage is TRBJ2-2; tentative D call: TRBD1 (6 bases). V was cut by 2 bases and J by 10 bases, with 18 bases left in between. From germline, CDR1 is SGHDT and CDR2 YYEEEE. The CDR3 spans 15 residues.

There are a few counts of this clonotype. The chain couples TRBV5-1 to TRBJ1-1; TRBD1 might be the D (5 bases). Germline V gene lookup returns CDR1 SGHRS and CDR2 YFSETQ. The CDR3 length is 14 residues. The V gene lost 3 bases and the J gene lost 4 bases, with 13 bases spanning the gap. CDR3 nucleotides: TGCGCCAGCAGCTCCCGGGACGCAACCACTGAAGCTTTCTTT. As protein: CASSSRDATTEAFF. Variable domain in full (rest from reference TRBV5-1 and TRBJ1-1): KAGVTQTPRYLIKTRGQQVTLSCSPISGHRSVSWYQQTPGQGLQFLFEYFSETQRNKGNFPGRFSGRQFSNSRSEMNVSTLELGDSALYLCASSSRDATTEAFFGQGTRLTVV.

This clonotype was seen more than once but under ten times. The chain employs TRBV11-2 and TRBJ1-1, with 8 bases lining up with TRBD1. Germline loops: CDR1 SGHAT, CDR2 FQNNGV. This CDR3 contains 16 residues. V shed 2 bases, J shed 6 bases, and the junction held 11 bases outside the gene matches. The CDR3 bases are TGTGCCAGCAGCTTACGGTCCGGACAGGGCGGCGCTGAAGCTTTCTTT. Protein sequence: CASSLRSGQGGAEAFF.

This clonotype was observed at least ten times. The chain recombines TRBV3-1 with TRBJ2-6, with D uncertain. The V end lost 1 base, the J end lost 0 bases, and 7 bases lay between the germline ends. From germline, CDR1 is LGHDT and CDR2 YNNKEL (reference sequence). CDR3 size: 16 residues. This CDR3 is CASSQVTISGANVLTF. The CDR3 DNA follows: TGTGCCAGCAGCCAAGTTACCATCTCTGGGGCCAACGTCCTGACTTTC. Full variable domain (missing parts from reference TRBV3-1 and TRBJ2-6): DTAVSQTPKYLVTQMGNDKSIKCEQNLGHDTMYWYKQDSKKFLKIMFSYNNKELIINETVPNRFSPKSPDKAHLNLHINSLELGDSAVYFCASSQVTISGANVLTFGAGSRLTVL.

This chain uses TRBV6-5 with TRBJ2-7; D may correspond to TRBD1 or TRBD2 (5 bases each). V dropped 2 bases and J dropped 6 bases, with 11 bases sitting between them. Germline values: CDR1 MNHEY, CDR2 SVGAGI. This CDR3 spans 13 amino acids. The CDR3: CASSYGTFGEQYF. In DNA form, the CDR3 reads TGTGCCAGCAGTTACGGGACGTTCGGCGAGCAGTACTTC.

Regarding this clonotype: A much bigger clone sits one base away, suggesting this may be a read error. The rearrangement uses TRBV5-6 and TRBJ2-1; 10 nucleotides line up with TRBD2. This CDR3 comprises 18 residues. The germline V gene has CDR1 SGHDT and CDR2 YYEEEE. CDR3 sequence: CAGSLRRAAGGLYNEQFF. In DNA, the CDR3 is TGTGCCGGCAGCTTGCGGAGGGCAGCGGGAGGGTTGTACAATGAGCAGTTCTTC.